Following are 15 T cell receptor beta chains from one sample sequenced in a study of T cell responses to AZD1222 COVID-19 vaccine. Using immunoSEQ multiplex PCR, the repertoire was profiled, and TCRdb retains in-frame clones only, with some absent. Of 100,000 to 110,000 clones listed, about 88% are singletons. The source material was peripheral blood, sampled on day 0 of AZD1222 vaccination. These receptors were collected from an adult in good health.

The gene calls are TRBV5-1 and TRBJ1-2, with 7 nucleotides matching TRBD1. Germline values: CDR1 SGHRS, CDR2 YFSETQ. J lost 4 bases, V lost 6 bases, and 15 bases had no gene match. CDR3 length: 16 amino acids. The CDR3 DNA is TGCGCCAGCAAATCCACCCCGGGACAGTTTCCCTATGGCTACACCTTC. It specifies CASKSTPGQFPYGYTF.

The rearrangement links TRBV21-1 to TRBJ2-2. TRBV21-1 is given as a pseudogene. This CDR3 has 15 residues. As DNA, the CDR3 is TGTGCCAGCAGCAAAGTATGGGGGAACACCGGGGAGCTGTTTTTT. It codes for CASSKVWGNTGELFF.

The chain has TRBV6-6 and TRBJ2-7; D not certain. Germline loops: CDR1 MNHNY, CDR2 SVGAGI (reference sequence). This CDR3 comprises 13 residues. Trimming took 5 bases from V and 3 from J, leaving 11 bases between them. The CDR3: CASSIRGFYEQYF. The CDR3 bases are TGTGCCAGCAGTATAAGAGGATTCTACGAGCAGTACTTC.

This chain uses TRBV29-1 with TRBJ1-4; 10 nucleotides agree with TRBD1. Germline V gene lookup returns CDR1 SQVTM and CDR2 ANQGSEA. With 3 bases clipped from V and 4 bases from J, the junction kept 2 bases outside the gene matches. The CDR3 runs 14 residues. CDR3 in DNA: TGCAGCGTTGAGGGGACAGGGGATAATGAAAAACTGTTTTTT. Amino acid sequence: CSVEGTGDNEKLFF.

The chain couples TRBV7-2 to TRBJ2-7, with TRBD2 matching over 7 bases. The V gene's germline CDR1 is SGHTA and CDR2 FQGNSA. CDR3 length: 15 residues. After removal of 1 base from V and 5 bases from J, the junction contained 8 bases not matched to a gene. CDR3 in DNA: TGTGCCAGCAGCTTAGTGGCGCGGGAGAAGGACGAGCAGTACTTC. It codes for CASSLVAREKDEQYF. Variable domain in full (rest from reference TRBV7-2 and TRBJ2-7): GAGVSQSPSNKVTEKGKDVELRCDPISGHTALYWYRQSLGQGLEFLIYFQGNSAPDKSGLPSDRFSAERTGGSVSTLTIQRTQQEDSAVYLCASSLVAREKDEQYFGPGTRLTVT.

This chain uses TRBV6-6 with TRBJ1-1; TRBD1 is a possible D gene (5 bases). Germline-derived CDR1 and CDR2 are MNHNY and SVGAGI (reference sequence). This CDR3 comprises 14 residues. The ends were cut back, 3 bases at V and 3 bases at J, with 11 bases in the middle. The CDR3 DNA reads TGTGCCAGCAGTTATGAGGGGTCGGACACTGAAGCTTTCTTT. Residues: CASSYEGSDTEAFF.

CDR3 amino acids: CASSQPVMSTDTQYF. The CDR3 coding sequence is TGCGCCAGCAGCCAGCCAGTAATGAGCACAGATACGCAGTATTTT. This sequence joins TRBV4-1 and TRBJ2-3; no clear D gene. Germline V gene data show CDR1 as MGHRA and CDR2 as YSYEKL. CDR3 size: 15 residues. V lost 3 bases to trimming and J lost 0 bases, with 10 bases between them.

This clone was counted only a few times. CDR3 nucleotide sequence: TGTGCCAGCAGTTTCCAGACGGAGAACACCGGGGAGCTGTTTTTT. It translates to CASSFQTENTGELFF. The chain joins TRBV6-2 or TRBV6-3 to TRBJ2-2, with D unclear. The CDR3 is made up of 15 amino acids. Per germline, CDR1 MNHEY and CDR2 SVGEGT. Trimming stripped 4 bases from V and 1 base from J, with 10 bases between.

The chain uses TRBV7-3 and TRBJ2-3; D uncertain. Between the trimmed V and J ends, which lost 1 base and 4 bases, there was a span of 6 bases. This CDR3 contains 13 residues. The germline gives CDR1 SGHTA, CDR2 FQGTGA. This CDR3 is CASSLSLADTQYF. CDR3 in DNA: TGTGCCAGCAGCTTAAGTTTGGCAGATACGCAGTATTTT.

This chain joins TRBV4-1 and TRBJ2-7; D is possibly TRBD1 (5 bases). The CDR3 runs 15 residues. CDR1 and CDR2 from the germline V gene are MGHRA and YSYEKL. V dropped 1 base and J dropped 6 bases, with 16 bases sitting between them. DNA for the CDR3: TGCGCCAGCAGCCAAGCCGACAGAATTAGTGGCGAGCAGTACTTC. Translation: CASSQADRISGEQYF.

As for this clone: A read error may produce the germline difference seen at one junction end. The rearrangement joins TRBV10-3 to TRBJ1-4; 10 bases are a match to TRBD1. There are 16 residues in the CDR3. Germline V gene lookup returns CDR1 ENHRY and CDR2 SYGVKD. The CDR3 reads CAVSPRTGGSNEKLFF. The CDR3 nucleotides read TGTGCCGTCAGCCCCCGGACAGGGGGGTCTAATGAAAAACTGTTTTTT.

The chain carries TRBV3-1 (or the pseudogene TRBV3-2) and TRBJ1-2; D gene ambiguous. Germline CDR1 and CDR2: LGHDT and YNNKEL (reference sequence). The CDR3 totals 17 residues. The V end lost 2 bases, the J end lost 0 bases, and 16 bases lay between the germline ends. CDR3 loop: CASSQSWSVASNYGYTF. The CDR3 nucleotides read TGTGCCAGCAGCCAAAGCTGGTCAGTCGCATCTAACTATGGCTACACCTTC.

The chain couples TRBV15 to TRBJ2-5, with 14 bases fitting TRBD2. The length of the CDR3 is 17 residues. Germline lookup yields CDR1 LNHNV and CDR2 YYDKDF (reference sequence). J lost 2 bases, V lost 1 base, and 3 bases had no gene match. DNA for the CDR3: TGTGCCACCAGCAGAGGGGGACTAGCGGGAGCACAAGAGACCCAGTACTTC. Translation: CATSRGGLAGAQETQYF.

This clone was seen once. This chain links TRBV7-8 with TRBJ2-4, with D unclear. The CDR3 sequence is 12 residues long. Trimming cost V 2 bases and J 6 bases, with 5 bases left between them. Looked up from germline, CDR1 is SGHVS and CDR2 is FQNEAQ. The CDR3 nucleotides are TGTGCCAGCAGCTTACAGTTAAACATTCAGTACTTC. Translating gives CASSLQLNIQYF.

CDR3 region: CASSRTTQDGELFF. In nucleotides, the CDR3 is TGTGCCAGCAGCCGGACAACACAAGACGGGGAGCTGTTTTTT. The chain couples TRBV11-2 to TRBJ2-2; a weak D match, TRBD1 (5 bases). Trimming stripped 5 bases from V and 7 bases from J, with 14 bases between. Germline CDR1 reads SGHAT; CDR2 reads FQNNGV. There are 14 residues in the CDR3.